The 29 T cell receptor beta chains given below trace back to one sample, sequenced in a study of blood T cell repertoires in COVID-19. The table came from immunoSEQ multiplex PCR; TCRdb's copy has only in-frame clones and leaves some out. The sample consists of 120,000 to 150,000 clones, approximately 80% of them appearing once. The sample comprised peripheral blood. The receptors were sampled from a woman in her thirties or forties with active or convalescent COVID-19.

V gene TRBV4-3 combines with J gene TRBJ1-6, with TRBD1 matching over 7 bases. The V and J ends lost 0 bases and 0 bases, in that order; junction bases with no gene match: 5. Per germline, CDR1 LGHNA and CDR2 YSLEER. This CDR3 region has 18 residues. The DNA of the CDR3 is TGCGCCAGCAGCCAAGAATTACAGGGGAGCTCCTATAATTCACCCCTCCACTTT. Protein product: CASSQELQGSSYNSPLHF.

The chain is built from TRBV5-1 and TRBJ2-6; tentative D call: TRBD1 (6 bases). Between the trimmed V and J ends, which lost 1 base and 0 bases, there was a span of 11 bases. Germline loops: CDR1 SGHRS, CDR2 YFSETQ. The CDR3 consists of 17 residues. In nucleotides, the CDR3 is TGCGCCAGCAGCTTGAGGGGGACCCCCTCTGGGGCCAACGTCCTGACTTTC. It specifies CASSLRGTPSGANVLTF.

V and J are TRBV24-1 and TRBJ2-7, with TRBD2 matching 8 bases. This CDR3 comprises 14 residues. J was trimmed by 8 bases and V by 4 bases; bases with no gene match: 9. Looked up from germline, CDR1 is KGHDR and CDR2 is SFDVKD. The CDR3 protein is CATSDPGGGTKQYF. The DNA for the CDR3 is TGTGCCACCAGTGACCCCGGGGGGGGGACGAAGCAGTACTTC.

CDR3 amino acids: CASRLSGTYEQYF. The DNA of the CDR3 is TGTGCCAGCCGACTTTCGGGGACCTACGAGCAGTACTTC. V and J are TRBV3-1 (or the pseudogene TRBV3-2) and TRBJ2-7; TRBD2 might be the D (5 bases). The ends were cut back, 8 bases at V and 2 bases at J, with 13 bases in the middle. CDR1 and CDR2 (germline): LGHDT, YNNKEL (reference sequence). The CDR3 is made up of 13 amino acids.

J is TRBJ2-7 and V is TRBV4-2; 11 bases map to TRBD2. The germline CDR1 and CDR2 sequences are LGHNA and YNFKEQ. J gave up 2 bases and V 7 bases, and 7 bases lay outside the gene matches. This CDR3 comprises 15 residues. The CDR3 nucleotides are TGTGCCAGCACCCTGACTAGCGGGGAACCCTACGAGCAGTACTTC. This translates into CASTLTSGEPYEQYF.

This CDR3 reads CASSFRGYEQYF. The CDR3 DNA sequence: TGTGCCAGCAGTTTCAGGGGCTACGAGCAGTACTTC. The gene calls are TRBV6-5 and TRBJ2-7, with D possibly TRBD1 on 6 matching bases. The CDR3 covers 12 residues. Trimming shortened V by 4 bases and J by 3 bases, and 7 bases separated the two germline ends. The germline V gene encodes CDR1 MNHEY and CDR2 SVGAGI.

The rearrangement joins TRBV7-2 to TRBJ1-2, with 7 positions matching TRBD1. Germline-derived CDR1 and CDR2 are SGHTA and FQGNSA. Unmatched junction bases numbered 12, after V lost 3 bases and J lost 5 bases. CDR3 length: 16 amino acids. The CDR3 region is CASSLTSTGAAYGYTF. The CDR3 DNA follows: TGTGCCAGCAGCTTGACATCTACAGGGGCCGCTTATGGCTACACCTTC.

J is TRBJ1-2 and V is TRBV28, with 8 bases fitting TRBD1. The CDR3 is 15 residues long. Germline V gene sequence: CDR1 MDHEN, CDR2 SYDVKM. V shed 2 bases, J shed 3 bases, and the junction held 5 bases outside the gene matches. CDR3 sequence: CASSLQGAPYYGYTF. DNA of the CDR3: TGTGCCAGCAGTTTACAGGGGGCGCCTTACTATGGCTACACCTTC.

This clone was seen only a few times. The chain links TRBV29-1 to TRBJ1-2; D gene uncertain. The CDR3 sequence is 12 residues long. Deletions cut 4 bases from V and 4 bases from J, with 10 bases between. CDR1 is SQVTM and CDR2 is ANQGSEA in the germline V gene. This chain's CDR3 is CSVVRASYGYTF. CDR3 coding DNA: TGCAGCGTTGTGCGGGCGAGCTATGGCTACACCTTC.

V usage is TRBV20-1 and J usage is TRBJ1-1; no reliable D call. Trimming took off 0 bases at V and 8 bases at J, with 7 bases between the two ends. The germline V gene encodes CDR1 DFQATT and CDR2 SNEGSKA (reference sequence). The CDR3 length is 11 residues. The DNA for the CDR3 is TGCAGTGCTAGAGACCTTTTGGAAGCTTTCTTT. This codes for CSARDLLEAFF.

The sample holds one count of this clone. The chain joins TRBV5-1 to TRBJ2-1, with 8 positions matching TRBD1. The CDR3 covers 15 residues. The V gene end was trimmed by 4 bases and the J gene end by 7 bases; junction bases not matched to a gene: 10. Germline loops: CDR1 SGHRS, CDR2 YFSETQ. As DNA, the CDR3 is TGCGCCAGCAGCGAGGACAGGGTGAGAGGAAATGAGCAGTTCTTC. Its protein is CASSEDRVRGNEQFF.

V usage is TRBV10-3 and J usage is TRBJ1-6; D is perhaps TRBD1 (5 bases). Trimming removed 2 bases at V and 6 bases at J, with 8 bases between. Germline-derived CDR1 and CDR2 are ENHRY and SYGVKD. The CDR3 runs to 14 residues. In DNA form, the CDR3 reads TGTGCCATCAGTGAGGGACAAACTAATTCACCCCTCCACTTT. Amino acids: CAISEGQTNSPLHF.

CDR3 loop: CASSQERAGGRYTQYF. The CDR3 DNA sequence: TGCGCCAGCAGCCAAGAAAGGGCAGGGGGCAGGTATACGCAGTATTTT. This chain connects TRBV4-1 to TRBJ2-3, with 8 bases lining up with TRBD1. The CDR3 covers 16 residues. The germline CDR1 and CDR2 sequences are MGHRA and YSYEKL. The J segment lost 7 bases and the V segment lost 0 bases, leaving 9 bases of the junction unmatched.

The chain employs TRBV6-5 and TRBJ2-3, with TRBD1 matching 8 bases. The V and J ends lost 6 bases and 4 bases, in that order; junction bases with no gene match: 6. The CDR3 loop spans 14 amino acids. The germline gives CDR1 MNHEY, CDR2 SVGAGI. CDR3 residues: CASRAGGRADTQYF. DNA of the CDR3: TGTGCCAGCAGGGCAGGGGGCCGGGCAGATACGCAGTATTTT.

This clone has just a few counts. This sequence joins TRBV10-3 and TRBJ1-2, with D perhaps TRBD1 (5 bases). The CDR3 spans 16 residues. Germline V gene data show CDR1 as ENHRY and CDR2 as SYGVKD. V lost 3 bases, J lost 2 bases, and 16 bases lay in between. The CDR3 reads CAISDPGGRGNYGYTF. The CDR3 coding sequence is TGTGCCATCAGTGACCCCGGCGGGAGGGGCAACTATGGCTACACCTTC.

This chain joins TRBV10-3 and TRBJ2-7, with TRBD1 identical over 8 bases. This CDR3 comprises 16 residues. The V segment lost 4 bases and the J segment 7 bases; nucleotides outside the gene matches: 15. CDR1 is ENHRY and CDR2 is SYGVKD in the germline V gene. The CDR3 is CAISGSSGTGLGEQYF. The CDR3 DNA reads as TGTGCCATCAGTGGTTCGAGTGGGACAGGTTTGGGGGAGCAGTACTTC.

The chain employs TRBV7-9 and TRBJ2-3; D possibly corresponds to TRBD1 (5 bases). Trimming removed 2 bases from V and 2 bases from J, with 14 bases in between. CDR1 is SEHNR, CDR2 FQNEAQ, per germline (reference sequence). This CDR3 spans 16 amino acids. This chain's CDR3 is CASSLILGPATDTQYF. The CDR3 bases are TGTGCCAGCAGCTTAATTTTGGGGCCTGCCACAGATACGCAGTATTTT.

This rearrangement joins TRBV28 to TRBJ1-5; D remains ambiguous. The germline CDR1 and CDR2 sequences are MDHEN and SYDVKM. This CDR3 is 15 amino acids long. V was pared by 6 bases and J by 1 base, with 13 bases between. CDR3 bases: TGTGCCAGCAGCTCCCCCGGGTCCAGCAATCAGCCCCAGCATTTT. It yields the protein CASSSPGSSNQPQHF.

This clone was observed once. J is TRBJ2-1 and V is TRBV5-4; the D is unclear. This CDR3 has 15 amino acids. V lost 0 bases, J lost 0 bases, and 7 bases lay in between. Germline assignment: CDR1 SGHNT and CDR2 YYREEE (reference sequence). DNA for the CDR3: TGTGCCAGCAGCTTGGGCACTTTCTCCTACAATGAGCAGTTCTTC. As protein: CASSLGTFSYNEQFF.

The chain is built from TRBV10-3 and TRBJ1-6; no firm D call. The germline CDR1 and CDR2 sequences are ENHRY and SYGVKD. This CDR3 has 15 amino acids. V lost 2 bases and J lost 0, with 5 bases in between. The CDR3 nucleotides read TGTGCCATCAGTGAGGACACCTCCTATAATTCACCCCTCCACTTT. Its protein is CAISEDTSYNSPLHF.

This chain links TRBV5-6 with TRBJ2-7; TRBD2 matches 8 bases. The junction had 8 bases not matched to a gene; V was cut back by 3 bases and J by 3 bases. The length of the CDR3 is 15 residues. CDR1 is SGHDT, CDR2 YYEEEE, per germline. The CDR3 reads CASSSAPSGGYEQYF. The CDR3 bases are TGTGCCAGCAGCTCCGCCCCCAGCGGGGGCTACGAGCAGTACTTC.

The chain recombines TRBV7-2 with TRBJ2-2; 15 nucleotides agree with TRBD2. V shed 1 base, J shed 5 bases, and the junction held 5 bases outside the gene matches. The CDR3 has 18 amino acids. Germline lookup yields CDR1 SGHTA and CDR2 FQGNSA. In DNA form, the CDR3 reads TGTGCCAGCAGCTTAGGTGGACTAGCGGGGGGGCTGACCGGGGAGCTGTTTTTT. It is translated as CASSLGGLAGGLTGELFF.

This sequence joins TRBV3-1 (or the pseudogene TRBV3-2) and TRBJ2-2; D perhaps matches TRBD1 (5 bases). CDR1 is LGHDT, CDR2 YNNKEL, per germline (reference sequence). The CDR3 contains 15 residues. V lost 2 bases and J lost 10, with 17 bases in between. As DNA, the CDR3 is TGTGCCAGCAGCCAATATGGGCAGGGCGCGGCGGAGCTGTTTTTT. This translates into CASSQYGQGAAELFF.

V is TRBV5-4 and J is TRBJ1-2; 9 positions match TRBD1. Unmatched junction bases numbered 6, after V lost 6 bases and J lost 6 bases. The CDR3 consists of 13 residues. In germline, CDR1 is SGHNT, CDR2 YYREEE (reference sequence). The chain's CDR3 is CASTARTGDGYTF. CDR3 coding DNA: TGTGCCAGCACCGCACGGACAGGGGATGGCTACACCTTC.

The rearrangement links TRBV6-5 to TRBJ1-5, with D possibly matching TRBD1 (5 bases). The germline V gene has CDR1 MNHEY and CDR2 SVGAGI. The V end lost 6 bases, the J end lost 2 bases, and 14 bases lay between the germline ends. The CDR3 extends over 15 amino acids. DNA for the CDR3: TGTGCCAGCAGCTCAAGGGGCCAGGGCAATCAGCCCCAGCATTTT. It codes for CASSSRGQGNQPQHF.

V gene TRBV19 combines with J gene TRBJ1-5; no firm D call. Germline CDR1 is LNHDA and CDR2 is SQIVND (reference sequence). V was shortened by 7 bases and J by 2 bases, with 9 bases between the two germline ends. This CDR3 region has 13 residues. CDR3 loop: CASKFEGNQPQHF. As DNA, the CDR3 is TGTGCCAGTAAATTCGAGGGCAATCAGCCCCAGCATTTT.

J is TRBJ1-2 and V is TRBV19; 7 nucleotides align to TRBD1. Germline-derived CDR1 and CDR2 are LNHDA and SQIVND (reference sequence). The CDR3 extends over 13 amino acids. The junction had 6 bases not matched to a gene; V was cut back by 8 bases and J by 3 bases. CDR3 DNA: TGTGCCAGTTGGGACAGACTCCACTATGGCTACACCTTC. Translating it yields CASWDRLHYGYTF.

The rearrangement links TRBV30 to TRBJ2-2, with TRBD1 as a possible D gene (6 bases). The V end was cut by 6 bases, the J end by 2 bases, with 16 bases between. Germline-derived CDR1 and CDR2 are GTSNPN and SVGIG (reference sequence). The CDR3 consists of 15 residues. CDR3 protein: CACSNRVLNTGELFF. In nucleotides, the CDR3 is TGTGCCTGTTCAAACAGGGTTCTTAACACCGGGGAGCTGTTTTTT. Using reference TRBV30 and TRBJ2-2 for the parts outside the CDR3, the full variable domain is SQTIHQWPATLVQPVGSPLSLECTVEGTSNPNLYWYRQAAGRGLQLLFYSVGIGQISSEVPQNLSASRPQDRQFILSSKKLLLSDSGFYLCACSNRVLNTGELFFGEGSRLTVL.

This rearrangement joins TRBV30 to TRBJ1-6, with D unclear. Germline CDR1 is GTSNPN and CDR2 is SVGIG (reference sequence). V lost 2 bases and J lost 6, with 14 bases in between. The CDR3 has 15 residues. The CDR3 DNA reads TGTGCCTGGAGTTGGCAGAAGACAAGTAATTCACCCCTCCACTTT. This gives the protein CAWSWQKTSNSPLHF.